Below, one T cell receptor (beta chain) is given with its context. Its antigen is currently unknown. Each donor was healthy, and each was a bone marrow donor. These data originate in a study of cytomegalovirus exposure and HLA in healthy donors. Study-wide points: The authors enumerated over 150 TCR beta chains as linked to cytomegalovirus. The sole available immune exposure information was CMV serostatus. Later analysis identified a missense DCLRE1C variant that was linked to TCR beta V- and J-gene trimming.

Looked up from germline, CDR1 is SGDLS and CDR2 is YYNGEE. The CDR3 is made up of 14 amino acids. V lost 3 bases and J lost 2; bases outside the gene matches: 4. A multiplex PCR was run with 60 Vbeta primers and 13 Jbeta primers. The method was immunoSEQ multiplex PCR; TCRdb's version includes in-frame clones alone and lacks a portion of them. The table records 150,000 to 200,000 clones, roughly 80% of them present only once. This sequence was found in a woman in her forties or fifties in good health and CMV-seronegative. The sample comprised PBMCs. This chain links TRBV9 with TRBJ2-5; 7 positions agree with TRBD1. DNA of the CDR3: TGTGCCAGCAGCGCAGGGACAGCTCAAGAGACCCAGTACTTC. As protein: CASSAGTAQETQYF.